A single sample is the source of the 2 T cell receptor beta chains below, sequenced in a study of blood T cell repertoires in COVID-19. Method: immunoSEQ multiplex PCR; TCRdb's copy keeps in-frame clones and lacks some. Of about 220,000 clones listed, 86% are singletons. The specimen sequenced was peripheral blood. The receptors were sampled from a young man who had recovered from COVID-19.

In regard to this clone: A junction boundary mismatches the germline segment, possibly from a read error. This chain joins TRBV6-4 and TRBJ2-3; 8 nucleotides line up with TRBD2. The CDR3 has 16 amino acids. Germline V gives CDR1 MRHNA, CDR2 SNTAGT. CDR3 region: CTSTPQSSGGIDTQYF. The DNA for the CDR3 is TGTACCAGCACCCCGCAGTCCAGCGGGGGTATAGATACGCAGTATTTT.

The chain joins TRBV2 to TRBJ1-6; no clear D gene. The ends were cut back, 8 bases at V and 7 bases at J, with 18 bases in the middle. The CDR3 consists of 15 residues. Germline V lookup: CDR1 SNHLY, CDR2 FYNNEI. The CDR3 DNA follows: TGTGCCAGCGGACTTACCGGGCCAAAAAATTCACCCCTCCACTTT. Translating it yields CASGLTGPKNSPLHF.